The following is a T cell receptor beta chain sequence with its context. Cohorts were assigned according to the clinical history that participants reported. Cohort 3 recovered donors had two negative PCRs, clearance, or symptom resolution. Sequencing was performed with immunoSEQ multiplex PCR; in TCRdb, only in-frame clones are kept and a portion is missing. The sample holds around 190,000 clones, roughly four fifths seen once. This sample was taken from a study of blood T cell repertoires in COVID-19. About the study: Sources were T cells, B-cell-depleted T cells, or PBMCs; the material itself was cDNA or gDNA.

Germline CDR1 is SGHDN and CDR2 is FVKESK. The CDR3 covers 13 residues. V lost 3 bases and J 8 bases, leaving 10 bases between the germline ends. The rearrangement joins TRBV14 to TRBJ1-4; D is possibly TRBD1 (6 bases). Sample: PBMCs or T cells enriched from blood (not recorded which). The sequence was collected from a man aged 35-49 years who had recovered from COVID-19. In nucleotides, the CDR3 is TGTGCCAGCAGCCAGGCTAGGGGGGAAAAACTGTTTTTT. It yields the protein CASSQARGEKLFF. Filled out from reference TRBV14 and TRBJ1-4, the complete variable domain reads EAGVTQFPSHSVIEKGQTVTLRCDPISGHDNLYWYRRVMGKEIKFLLHFVKESKQDESGMPNNRFLAERTGGTYSTLKVQPAELEDSGVYFCASSQARGEKLFFGSGTQLSVL.